Listed here is a single TCR beta chain. Authors' processing steps: Reference gene primer amplification gave nucleated cell count estimates. TCRdb's table, derived via immunoSEQ multiplex PCR, lists solely in-frame clones and lacks some. V, J and clone size reflect that table, while D and trimming were determined from the DNA. The sample shows around 70,000 clones, 70% to 85% of them seen only once. The data stem from a study of blood T cell repertoires in COVID-19. Turning to the study itself: Samples of COVID-19 (acute and convalescent) were obtained from the United States, Italy and Spain. PBMCs, B-cell-depleted T cells, or T cells provided the cDNA or gDNA that made up the material.

The length of the CDR3 is 20 residues. The V gene is TRBV21-1, the J gene TRBJ1-2. TRBV21-1 is assigned pseudogene status. Sequencing was carried out using peripheral blood. The clonotype was recovered from a woman aged 55-69 years with acute or convalescent COVID-19. CDR3 coding DNA: TGTGCCAGCAGCAAAGAATTTTCGCGGGTACTAGCTGTGATAAACTATGGCTACACCTTC. Amino acids: CASSKEFSRVLAVINYGYTF.